This T cell receptor (beta chain) is from a study of tissue T cells after allogeneic stem cell transplantation. Overall study findings and caveats: Anatomically similar tissues had similar TCR repertoires within each patient.

Steroid-refractory graft-versus-host disease after allogeneic hematopoietic cell transplant qualified adults for prospective research-autopsy enrollment. Germline V lookup: CDR1 MDHEN, CDR2 SYDVKM. Trimming left V 5 bases short and J 1 base short, with 11 bases between. The length of the CDR3 is 14 residues. Notes on this clone: What it binds is unknown.

Assay used: immunoSEQ multiplex PCR; TCRdb lists only in-frame clones, some missing. The sample includes 4,300 or so clones, about 77% seen only once; the top ten take about 11%. This chain joins TRBV28 and TRBJ1-1, with D hard to call. The TCR was taken from a male patient at least 60 years old with steroid-refractory graft-versus-host disease after an allogeneic stem cell transplant. A share of the T cells may be of graft donor origin. Sequences were derived from esophageal tissue, sampled at autopsy. In DNA form, the CDR3 reads TGTGCCAGCAGTCCCCGAGGCAGGAACACTGAAGCTTTCTTT. Its translation: CASSPRGRNTEAFF. The full variable domain, rest sourced from reference TRBV28 and TRBJ1-1, is DVKVTQSSRYLVKRTGEKVFLECVQDMDHENMFWYRQDPGLGLRLIYFSYDVKMKEKGDIPEGYSVSREKKERFSLILESASTNQTSMYLCASSPRGRNTEAFFGQGTRLTVV.